The 2 T cell receptor beta chains below were found in one sample sequenced in a study of OX40 agonist ivuxolimab in advanced cancers. The assay was immunoSEQ multiplex PCR, and TCRdb's table has in-frame clones only and misses some. The data contain tens of thousands of clones, around 89% of them seen just once; the ten biggest clones take up roughly 18%. Sequenced material: CD4+ or CD8+ T cells sorted from blood, taken in a trial of the OX40 agonist ivuxolimab. All receptors derive from an adult with an advanced solid tumor such as melanoma, head and neck, liver or kidney cancer.

V gene TRBV28 combines with J gene TRBJ1-5, with no clear D. Germline assignment: CDR1 MDHEN and CDR2 SYDVKM. Trimming stripped 11 bases from V and 4 bases from J, with 21 bases between. The CDR3 totals 15 residues. CDR3 region: CAASAGGLGNQPQHF. The CDR3, as DNA: TGTGCCGCCAGTGCGGGAGGTTTAGGGAATCAGCCCCAGCATTTT.

By proportion, this clone is medium-sized. This chain joins TRBV10-2 and TRBJ2-5; no definite D call. The CDR3 totals 13 residues. V was shortened by 2 bases and J by 1 base, with 5 bases between the two germline ends. Germline V CDR1 and CDR2: WSHSY, SAAADI. For the CDR3, the DNA is TGCGCCAGCAGTGAGAACAGCCAAGAGACCCAGTACTTC. This sequence encodes CASSENSQETQYF.